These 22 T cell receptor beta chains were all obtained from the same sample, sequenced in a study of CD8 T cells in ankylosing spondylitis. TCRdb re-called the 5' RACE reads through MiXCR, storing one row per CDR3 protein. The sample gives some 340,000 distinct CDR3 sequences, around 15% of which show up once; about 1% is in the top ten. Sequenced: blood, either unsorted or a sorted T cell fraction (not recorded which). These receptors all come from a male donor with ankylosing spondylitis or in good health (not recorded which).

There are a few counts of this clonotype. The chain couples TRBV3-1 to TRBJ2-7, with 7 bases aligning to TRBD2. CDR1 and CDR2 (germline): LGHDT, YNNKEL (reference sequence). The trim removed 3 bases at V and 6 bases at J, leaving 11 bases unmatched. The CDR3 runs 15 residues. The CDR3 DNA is TGTGCCAGCAGCCATAGGGTGGGAGGGCCTTCCGAGCAGTACTTC. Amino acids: CASSHRVGGPSEQYF.

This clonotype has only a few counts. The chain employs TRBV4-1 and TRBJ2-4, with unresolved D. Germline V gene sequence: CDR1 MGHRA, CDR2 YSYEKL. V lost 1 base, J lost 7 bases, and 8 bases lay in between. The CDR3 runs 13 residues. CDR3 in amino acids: CASSQVPLNIQYF. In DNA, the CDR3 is TGCGCCAGCAGCCAAGTTCCCCTCAACATTCAGTACTTC.

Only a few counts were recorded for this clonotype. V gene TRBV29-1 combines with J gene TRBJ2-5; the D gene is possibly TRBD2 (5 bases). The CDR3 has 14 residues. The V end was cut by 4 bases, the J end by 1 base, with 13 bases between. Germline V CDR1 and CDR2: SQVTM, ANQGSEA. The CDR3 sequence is CSVVGRGFQETQYF. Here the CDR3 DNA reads TGCAGCGTTGTAGGTCGGGGATTCCAAGAGACCCAGTACTTC.

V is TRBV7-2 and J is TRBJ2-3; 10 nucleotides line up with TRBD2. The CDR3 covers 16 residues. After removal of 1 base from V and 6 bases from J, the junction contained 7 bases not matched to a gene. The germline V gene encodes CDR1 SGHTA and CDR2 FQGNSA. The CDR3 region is CASSLEASGGRDTQYF. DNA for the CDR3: TGTGCCAGCAGCTTAGAGGCTAGCGGGGGCAGGGATACGCAGTATTTT.

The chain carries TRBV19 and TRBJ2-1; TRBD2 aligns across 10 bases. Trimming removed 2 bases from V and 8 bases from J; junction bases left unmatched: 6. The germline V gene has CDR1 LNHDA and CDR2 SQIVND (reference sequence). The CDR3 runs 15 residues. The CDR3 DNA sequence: TGTGCCAGTAGTATATGGGCTAGCGGGAGTCATGAGCAGTTCTTC. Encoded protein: CASSIWASGSHEQFF. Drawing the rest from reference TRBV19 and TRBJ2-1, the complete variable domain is DGGITQSPKYLFRKEGQNVTLSCEQNLNHDAMYWYRQDPGQGLRLIYYSQIVNDFQKGDIAEGYSVSREKKESFPLTVTSAQKNPTAFYLCASSIWASGSHEQFFGPGTRLTVL.

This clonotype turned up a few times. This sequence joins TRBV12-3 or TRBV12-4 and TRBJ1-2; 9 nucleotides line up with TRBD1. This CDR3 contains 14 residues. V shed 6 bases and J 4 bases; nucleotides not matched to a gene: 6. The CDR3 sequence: CASRLGQGFYGYTF. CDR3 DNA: TGTGCCAGCAGACTGGGACAGGGTTTCTATGGCTACACCTTC.

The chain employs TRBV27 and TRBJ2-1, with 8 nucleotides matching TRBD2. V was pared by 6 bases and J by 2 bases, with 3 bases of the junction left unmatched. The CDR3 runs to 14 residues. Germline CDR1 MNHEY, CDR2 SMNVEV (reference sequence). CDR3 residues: CASRELAAYNEQFF. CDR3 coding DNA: TGTGCCAGCAGAGAACTAGCGGCCTACAATGAGCAGTTCTTC.

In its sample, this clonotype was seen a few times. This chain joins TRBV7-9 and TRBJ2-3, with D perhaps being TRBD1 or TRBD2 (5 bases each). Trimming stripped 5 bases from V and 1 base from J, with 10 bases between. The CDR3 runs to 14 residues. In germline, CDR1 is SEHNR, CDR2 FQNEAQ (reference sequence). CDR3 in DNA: TGTGCCAGCAGCCTATGGGACGGCACAGATACGCAGTATTTT. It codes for CASSLWDGTDTQYF.

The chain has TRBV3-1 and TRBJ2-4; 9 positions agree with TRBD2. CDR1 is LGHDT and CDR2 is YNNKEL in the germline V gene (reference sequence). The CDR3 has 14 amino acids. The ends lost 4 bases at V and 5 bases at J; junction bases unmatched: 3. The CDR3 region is CASSPAGGENIQYF. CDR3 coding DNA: TGTGCCAGCAGCCCAGCGGGGGGCGAAAACATTCAGTACTTC.

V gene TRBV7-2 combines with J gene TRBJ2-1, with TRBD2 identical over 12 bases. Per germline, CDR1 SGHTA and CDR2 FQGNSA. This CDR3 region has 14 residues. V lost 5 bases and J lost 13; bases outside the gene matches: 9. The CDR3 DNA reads TGTGCCAGCAGCCCGTGGACTAGCGGGGCCAATCAGTTCTTC. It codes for CASSPWTSGANQFF.

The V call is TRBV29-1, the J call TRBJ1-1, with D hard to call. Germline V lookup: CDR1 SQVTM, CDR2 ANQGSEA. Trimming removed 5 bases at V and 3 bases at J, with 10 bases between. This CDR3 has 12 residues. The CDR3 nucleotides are TGCAGCGTTTGGGGTAGGGACACTGAAGCTTTCTTT. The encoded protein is CSVWGRDTEAFF.

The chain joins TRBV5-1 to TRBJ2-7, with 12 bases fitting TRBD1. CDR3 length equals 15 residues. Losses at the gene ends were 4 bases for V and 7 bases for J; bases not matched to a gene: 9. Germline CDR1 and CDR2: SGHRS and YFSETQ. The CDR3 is CASSLGTGGAREQYF. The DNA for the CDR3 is TGCGCCAGCAGCCTGGGGACAGGGGGCGCGAGGGAGCAGTACTTC.

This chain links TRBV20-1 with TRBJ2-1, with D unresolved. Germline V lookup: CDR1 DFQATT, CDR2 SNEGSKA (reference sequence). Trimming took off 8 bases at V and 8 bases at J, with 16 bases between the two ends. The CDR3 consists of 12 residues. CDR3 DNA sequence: TGCAGTCCCAAAACCCCGAGCGATGAGCAGTTCTTC. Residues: CSPKTPSDEQFF.

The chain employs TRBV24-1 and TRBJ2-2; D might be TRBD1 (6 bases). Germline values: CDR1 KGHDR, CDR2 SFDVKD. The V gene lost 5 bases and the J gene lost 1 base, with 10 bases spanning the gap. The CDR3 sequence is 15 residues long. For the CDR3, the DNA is TGTGCCACCAGTGGAACAGGGCGGAACACCGGGGAGCTGTTTTTT. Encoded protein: CATSGTGRNTGELFF.

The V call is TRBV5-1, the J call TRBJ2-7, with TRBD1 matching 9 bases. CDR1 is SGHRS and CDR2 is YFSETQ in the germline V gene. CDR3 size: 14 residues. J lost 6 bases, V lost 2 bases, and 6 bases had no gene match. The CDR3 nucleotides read TGCGCCAGCAGCTTCGGGGACAGGGAGGGCGAGCAGTACTTC. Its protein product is CASSFGDREGEQYF.

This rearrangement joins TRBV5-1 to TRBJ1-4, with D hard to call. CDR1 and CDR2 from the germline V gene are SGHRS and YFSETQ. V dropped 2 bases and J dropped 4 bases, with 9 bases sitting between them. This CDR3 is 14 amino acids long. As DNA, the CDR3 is TGCGCCAGCAGCTTTTCGGCCTTTAATGAAAAACTGTTTTTT. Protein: CASSFSAFNEKLFF.

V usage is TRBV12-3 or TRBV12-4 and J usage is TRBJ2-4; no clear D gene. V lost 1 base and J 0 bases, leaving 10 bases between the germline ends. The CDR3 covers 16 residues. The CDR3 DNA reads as TGTGCCAGCAGTTTAGGTGGAGTCCTAGCCAAAAACATTCAGTACTTC. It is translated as CASSLGGVLAKNIQYF.

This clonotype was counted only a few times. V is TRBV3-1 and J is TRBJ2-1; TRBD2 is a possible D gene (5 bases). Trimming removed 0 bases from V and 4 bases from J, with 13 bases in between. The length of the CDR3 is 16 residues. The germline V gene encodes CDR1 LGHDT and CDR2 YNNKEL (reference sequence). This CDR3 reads CASSQDWSGTYNEQFF. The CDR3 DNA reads TGTGCCAGCAGCCAAGATTGGAGCGGAACATACAATGAGCAGTTCTTC.

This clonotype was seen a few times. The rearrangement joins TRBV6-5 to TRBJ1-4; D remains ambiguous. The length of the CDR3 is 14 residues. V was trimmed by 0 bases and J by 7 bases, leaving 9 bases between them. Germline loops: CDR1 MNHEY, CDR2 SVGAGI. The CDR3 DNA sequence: TGTGCCAGCAGTTACTCCCCGAGGATTGAAAAACTGTTTTTT. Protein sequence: CASSYSPRIEKLFF.

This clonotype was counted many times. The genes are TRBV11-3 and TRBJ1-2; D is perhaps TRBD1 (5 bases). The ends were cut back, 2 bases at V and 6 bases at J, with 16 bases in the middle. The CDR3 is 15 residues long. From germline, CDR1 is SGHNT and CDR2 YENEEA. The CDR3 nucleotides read TGTGCCAGCAGCTTACTAGGAGGGGCATCTAATGGCTACACCTTC. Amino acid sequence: CASSLLGGASNGYTF. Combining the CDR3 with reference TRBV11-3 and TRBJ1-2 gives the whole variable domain EAGVVQSPRYKIIEKKQPVAFWCNPISGHNTLYWYLQNLGQGPELLIRYENEEAVDDSQLPKDRFSAERLKGVDSTLKIQPAELGDSAVYLCASSLLGGASNGYTFGSGTRLTVV.

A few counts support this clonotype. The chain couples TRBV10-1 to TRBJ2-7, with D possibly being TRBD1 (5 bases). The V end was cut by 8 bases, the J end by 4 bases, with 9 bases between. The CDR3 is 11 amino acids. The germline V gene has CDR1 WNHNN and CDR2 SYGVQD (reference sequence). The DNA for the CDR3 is TGCGCCAGCCCCGACAGTTACGAGCAGTACTTC. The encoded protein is CASPDSYEQYF.

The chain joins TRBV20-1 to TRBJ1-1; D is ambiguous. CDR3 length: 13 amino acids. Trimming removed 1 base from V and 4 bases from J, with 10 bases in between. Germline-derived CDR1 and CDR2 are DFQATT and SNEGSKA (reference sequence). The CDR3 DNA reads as TGCAGTGCTAGAGGCCCAGTCCCCACTGAAGCTTTCTTT. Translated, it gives CSARGPVPTEAFF.